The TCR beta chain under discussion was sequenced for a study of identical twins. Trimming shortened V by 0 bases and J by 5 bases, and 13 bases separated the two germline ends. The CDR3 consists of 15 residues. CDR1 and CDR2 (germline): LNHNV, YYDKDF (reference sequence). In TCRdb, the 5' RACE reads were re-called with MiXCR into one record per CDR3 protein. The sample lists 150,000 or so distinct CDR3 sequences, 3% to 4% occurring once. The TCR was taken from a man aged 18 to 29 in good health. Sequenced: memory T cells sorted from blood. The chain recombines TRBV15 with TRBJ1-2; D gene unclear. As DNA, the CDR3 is TGTGCCACCAGCAGAGAATATGGCGGTGATTATGGCTACACCTTC. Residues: CATSREYGGDYGYTF.